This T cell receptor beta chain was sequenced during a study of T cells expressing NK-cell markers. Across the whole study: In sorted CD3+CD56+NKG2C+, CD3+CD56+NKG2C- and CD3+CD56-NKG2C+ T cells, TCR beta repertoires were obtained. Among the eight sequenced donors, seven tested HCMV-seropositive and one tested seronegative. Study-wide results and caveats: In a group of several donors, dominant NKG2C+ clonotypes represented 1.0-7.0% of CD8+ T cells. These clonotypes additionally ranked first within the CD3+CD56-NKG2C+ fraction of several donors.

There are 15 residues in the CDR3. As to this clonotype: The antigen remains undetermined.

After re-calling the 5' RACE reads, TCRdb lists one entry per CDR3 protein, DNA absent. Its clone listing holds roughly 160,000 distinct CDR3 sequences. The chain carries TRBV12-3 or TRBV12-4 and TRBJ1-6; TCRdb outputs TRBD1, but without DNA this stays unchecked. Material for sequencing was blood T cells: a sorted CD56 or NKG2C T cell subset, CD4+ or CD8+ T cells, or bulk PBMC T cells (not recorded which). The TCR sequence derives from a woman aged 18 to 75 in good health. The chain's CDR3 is CASGGGVSYNSPLHF.